Below are 2 T cell receptor beta chains sequenced from a single sample in a study of T cell responses to AZD1222 COVID-19 vaccine. Data came from immunoSEQ multiplex PCR; TCRdb stores just in-frame clones and leaves some out. The data hold over 150,000 clones, with 93% observed a single time. This material consisted of peripheral blood, taken 28 days after the second AZD1222 dose. The receptors originated from an adult who received the AZD1222 COVID-19 vaccine.

The chain is built from TRBV3-1 (or the pseudogene TRBV3-2) and TRBJ1-1, with D possibly matching TRBD1 (6 bases). Per germline, CDR1 LGHDT and CDR2 YNNKEL (reference sequence). Trimming left V 2 bases short and J 4 bases short, with 17 bases between. The CDR3 is made up of 16 amino acids. The CDR3 sequence is CASSQRGIGGSTEAFF. CDR3 coding DNA: TGTGCCAGCAGCCAAAGGGGGATCGGGGGTAGCACTGAAGCTTTCTTT.

CDR3 sequence reads: CASGAQGVDIQYF. Here the CDR3 DNA reads TGTGCCAGTGGCGCGCAGGGGGTAGACATTCAGTACTTC. This chain joins TRBV19 and TRBJ2-4, with 7 positions matching TRBD1. Looked up from germline, CDR1 is LNHDA and CDR2 is SQIVND (reference sequence). This CDR3 region has 13 residues. V trimming: 8 bases; J trimming: 8 bases; junction bases outside the gene matches: 9.